The rows below give T cell receptor beta chains drawn from one sample of a study of naive and memory T cell subsets. One entry per CDR3 protein results from TCRdb running MiXCR on the UMI-ligation and nested PCR reads. Of under 150,000 distinct CDR3 sequences detected, more than 15% appear once; the ten largest clones hold 0.6% to 0.8%. Sequencing was done on a sample of naive CD8+ T cells from blood. Source of these receptors: a human donor in good health. Each CDR3 is given without its conserved first and last residue. Clone sizes are given selectively: once, few, many, or a class where the clone is expanded.

clone_size,v_call,cdr3_aa
few,TRBV19,ASSALGGIQY
.,TRBV13,ASSLQRGARSYTGELF
.,TRBV7-9,ASSPQGQGVYNYGYT
.,TRBV27,ASSPQGGPQH
.,TRBV12-3/TRBV12-4,ASSFIFYNEQF
few,TRBV7-8,ASSLGTSGRIGETQY
.,TRBV24-1,ATSDLPTDEQF
.,TRBV6-1,ASPRGSTLRSTYEQY
.,TRBV29-1,SVDDNGSYEQY
.,TRBV27,ASTTTSGPSSYNEQF
few,TRBV2,ASSDQEETQY
.,TRBV6-5,ASSSRLLDTQY
.,TRBV6-2/TRBV6-3,ASHKAGETYNEQF
few,TRBV9,ASSDGTSGSFYEQY
.,TRBV15,ATSRVSTDTQY
.,TRBV27,ASSPNEQGASFNSPLH
few,TRBV12-5,ASGWTGGEAF
.,TRBV28,ASSSIVRGRYEQY
few,TRBV10-2,ASTGQGNQPQH
.,TRBV6-1,ASTSYGQESYEQY
.,TRBV3-1,ASSQDHGGDSHWGYGYT
many,TRBV27,ASSPQGANQPQH
.,TRBV4-2,ASSQGRGGVPQPQH
.,TRBV7-9,ASSGSGGEKLF
.,TRBV28,ASKWRRLDYGYT
few,TRBV12-3/TRBV12-4,ASNEGGRGQPQH
few,TRBV7-9,ASSLISSSYNEQF
.,TRBV20-1,SVHGLNSYEQY
.,TRBV11-3,ASSLYAGVVNQPQH
.,TRBV4-1,ASSLKAGPSTDTQY
few,TRBV4-1,ASSQDGYEAF
many,TRBV9,ASSVETGKGLKQY
.,TRBV5-1,ASSLDLGTPIPYEQY
few,TRBV29-1,SVDSSDTYEQY